The rows below give T cell receptor beta chains drawn from one sample of a study of Tregs in tolerant kidney transplant recipients. Their specific antigens are unknown. Data came from immunoSEQ multiplex PCR; TCRdb stores just in-frame clones and leaves some out. The sample has about 19,000 clones, 50% to 70% seen once. The specimen sequenced was Tregs from blood cultured with allogeneic cells. Every receptor here comes from a human donor in good health. The CDR3 runs from the conserved cysteine through the conserved F or W. D genes are given only for firm matches. A clone size is listed for some rows: how often the clone was seen (once, few, many), or a class if it is expanded.

cdr3_nt: TGTGCCAGCAGCCGGACAGTTTCCTTGAACACTGAAGCTTTCTTT; cdr3_aa: CASSRTVSLNTEAFF; v_call: TRBV5-4; j_call: TRBJ1-1; clone_size: NA; d_call: NA
cdr3_nt: TGTGCCAGCAGGCCTCCCGGGACAGGGGTCGAAAAACTGTTTTTT; cdr3_aa: CASRPPGTGVEKLFF; v_call: TRBV6-6; j_call: TRBJ1-4; clone_size: NA; d_call: TRBD1
cdr3_nt: TGTGCCAGCAGCTTAAGACTAGCTCACCATGAGCAGTTCTTC; cdr3_aa: CASSLRLAHHEQFF; v_call: TRBV7-7; j_call: TRBJ2-1; clone_size: NA; d_call: TRBD2
cdr3_nt: TGTGCCAGCAGTGAAGAAGGGGATAGCAATCAGCCCCAGCATTTT; cdr3_aa: CASSEEGDSNQPQHF; v_call: TRBV2; j_call: TRBJ1-5; clone_size: NA; d_call: NA
cdr3_nt: TGTGCCAGCAGCTTAGAAACAGGCTACACCTTC; cdr3_aa: CASSLETGYTF; v_call: TRBV7-6; j_call: TRBJ1-2; clone_size: NA; d_call: NA
cdr3_nt: TGTGCCAGCAGCCGACAGGGAAATAGCAATCAGCCCCAGCATTTT; cdr3_aa: CASSRQGNSNQPQHF; v_call: TRBV7-2; j_call: TRBJ1-5; clone_size: NA; d_call: TRBD1
cdr3_nt: TGTGCCAGCAGCCCAAGACTAGCGGGAGTCTACAATGAGCAGTTCTTC; cdr3_aa: CASSPRLAGVYNEQFF; v_call: TRBV14; j_call: TRBJ2-1; clone_size: NA; d_call: TRBD2
cdr3_nt: TGTGCCAGCAGTGATCCTGGGGGGTCCCGAAACACCATATATTTT; cdr3_aa: CASSDPGGSRNTIYF; v_call: TRBV6-4; j_call: TRBJ1-3; clone_size: few; d_call: NA
cdr3_nt: TGTGCCTGGAGTGATGGGGGGGTCCCCAATGAGCAGTTCTTC; cdr3_aa: CAWSDGGVPNEQFF; v_call: TRBV30; j_call: TRBJ2-1; clone_size: few; d_call: TRBD2
cdr3_nt: TGTGCCAGCTCGAGCGGGGCAAGCACAGATACGCAGTATTTT; cdr3_aa: CASSSGASTDTQYF; v_call: TRBV11-3; j_call: TRBJ2-3; clone_size: NA; d_call: TRBD2
cdr3_nt: TGTGCCAGCAGTTCCCTGACAGGGACAAATGAGCAGTTCTTC; cdr3_aa: CASSSLTGTNEQFF; v_call: TRBV6-5; j_call: TRBJ2-1; clone_size: few; d_call: TRBD1
cdr3_nt: TGTGCCAGATCGGGACAGGGAGGTTCCGAGCAGTACTTC; cdr3_aa: CARSGQGGSEQYF; v_call: TRBV19; j_call: TRBJ2-7; clone_size: NA; d_call: TRBD1
cdr3_nt: TGTGCCAGCAGCCCCCGGACAGGACGAAGTTCACCCCTCCACTTT; cdr3_aa: CASSPRTGRSSPLHF; v_call: TRBV5-4; j_call: TRBJ1-6; clone_size: few; d_call: TRBD1
cdr3_nt: TGCGCCAGCTGCCGAGATATAGCGGGGGGAGGCAATGAGCAGTTCTTC; cdr3_aa: CASCRDIAGGGNEQFF; v_call: TRBV5-1; j_call: TRBJ2-1; clone_size: medium-sized; d_call: TRBD2
cdr3_nt: TGTGCCAGCTCGGACACCTATGGCTACACCTTC; cdr3_aa: CASSDTYGYTF; v_call: TRBV6-1; j_call: TRBJ1-2; clone_size: NA; d_call: NA
cdr3_nt: TGTGCCAGCAGCTTTCGCAAGGGGACCCAGTACTTC; cdr3_aa: CASSFRKGTQYF; v_call: TRBV7-2; j_call: TRBJ2-5; clone_size: NA; d_call: NA
cdr3_nt: TGCGCCAGCAGCCTCACAGATACGCAGTATTTT; cdr3_aa: CASSLTDTQYF; v_call: TRBV5-1; j_call: TRBJ2-3; clone_size: NA; d_call: NA
cdr3_nt: TGTGCCAGCAGCTTGGCGGGGAGGGGAATGCCCCTCCACTTT; cdr3_aa: CASSLAGRGMPLHF; v_call: TRBV5-1; j_call: TRBJ1-6; clone_size: NA; d_call: NA
cdr3_nt: TGTGCCAGCAATACCGTTACCGGGACAGTGAACACTGAAGCTTTCTTT; cdr3_aa: CASNTVTGTVNTEAFF; v_call: TRBV27; j_call: TRBJ1-1; clone_size: few; d_call: TRBD1
cdr3_nt: TGTGCCAGCAGCTTAGGGGGAGATACGCAGTATTTT; cdr3_aa: CASSLGGDTQYF; v_call: TRBV11-3; j_call: TRBJ2-3; clone_size: NA; d_call: NA
cdr3_nt: TGTGCCAGCACCCTGATGGGGTCCTACAATGAGCAGTTCTTC; cdr3_aa: CASTLMGSYNEQFF; v_call: TRBV11-2; j_call: TRBJ2-1; clone_size: NA; d_call: NA
cdr3_nt: TGTGCCAGCAGCTTGACGGGCGGGACAGGGGGTACCGGGGAGCTGTTTTTT; cdr3_aa: CASSLTGGTGGTGELFF; v_call: TRBV5-4; j_call: TRBJ2-2; clone_size: NA; d_call: TRBD1
cdr3_nt: TGCGCCAGCAGCTTGGAAGGTGGGAGGCAGCCCCAGCATTTT; cdr3_aa: CASSLEGGRQPQHF; v_call: TRBV5-1; j_call: TRBJ1-5; clone_size: medium-sized; d_call: NA
cdr3_nt: TGTGCCAGCAGCGAACCGGGATCCCCGGGCACTGAAGCTTTCTTT; cdr3_aa: CASSEPGSPGTEAFF; v_call: TRBV6-5; j_call: TRBJ1-1; clone_size: few; d_call: NA
cdr3_nt: TGTGCCAGCGGTGGCGGGGAAGCTTTCTTT; cdr3_aa: CASGGGEAFF; v_call: TRBV6-4; j_call: TRBJ1-1; clone_size: NA; d_call: NA
cdr3_nt: TGTGCCAGCAGCTCCACCCGGGAGACCCAGTACTTC; cdr3_aa: CASSSTRETQYF; v_call: TRBV7-2; j_call: TRBJ2-5; clone_size: NA; d_call: NA
cdr3_nt: TGTGCCAGCAGTTACGGACAGGGGCGGCAGCCCCAGCATTTT; cdr3_aa: CASSYGQGRQPQHF; v_call: TRBV6-6; j_call: TRBJ1-5; clone_size: NA; d_call: TRBD1
cdr3_nt: TGTGCCAGCAGCTTAAGGGATTCACCCCTCCACTTT; cdr3_aa: CASSLRDSPLHF; v_call: TRBV7-2; j_call: TRBJ1-6; clone_size: NA; d_call: NA
cdr3_nt: TGTGCCAGCTCACCACAGGCCGGGACAGGGGCCTACGAGCAGTACTTC; cdr3_aa: CASSPQAGTGAYEQYF; v_call: TRBV18; j_call: TRBJ2-7; clone_size: NA; d_call: TRBD1
cdr3_nt: TGTGCCATCAGTGCCATCGGGGATAATTCACCCCTCCACTTT; cdr3_aa: CAISAIGDNSPLHF; v_call: TRBV10-3; j_call: TRBJ1-6; clone_size: few; d_call: NA
cdr3_nt: TGTGCCAGTAGTAGGACAATTAGCACAGATACGCAGTATTTT; cdr3_aa: CASSRTISTDTQYF; v_call: TRBV19; j_call: TRBJ2-3; clone_size: once; d_call: NA
cdr3_nt: TGTGCCAGCAGTTCCGGGACCGGGGTTCAGCCCCAGCATTTT; cdr3_aa: CASSSGTGVQPQHF; v_call: TRBV6-5; j_call: TRBJ1-5; clone_size: NA; d_call: NA
cdr3_nt: TGTGCCATCTCCTTCGCCTCCTTCGGCACTTACACTGAAGCTTTCTTT; cdr3_aa: CAISFASFGTYTEAFF; v_call: TRBV10-3; j_call: TRBJ1-1; clone_size: few; d_call: NA
cdr3_nt: TGTGCCAGCAGCTTAAATCCTAGCGCTTTCTCTGGGGCCAACGTCCTGACTTTC; cdr3_aa: CASSLNPSAFSGANVLTF; v_call: TRBV11-2; j_call: TRBJ2-6; clone_size: NA; d_call: NA
cdr3_nt: TGTGCCAGTTCTCTGGGACAGGGTATTTACAATGAGCAGTTCTTC; cdr3_aa: CASSLGQGIYNEQFF; v_call: TRBV19; j_call: TRBJ2-1; clone_size: once; d_call: TRBD1
cdr3_nt: TGCGCCAGCAGCTCCGGGACAGGGATCGACAATGAGCAGTTCTTC; cdr3_aa: CASSSGTGIDNEQFF; v_call: TRBV5-1; j_call: TRBJ2-1; clone_size: NA; d_call: TRBD1
cdr3_nt: TGTGCCTGGAGTACCGGAGCCGGGACAGGGGCTGAAAAACTGTTTTTT; cdr3_aa: CAWSTGAGTGAEKLFF; v_call: TRBV30; j_call: TRBJ1-4; clone_size: NA; d_call: TRBD1
cdr3_nt: TGTGCCAGCAACCGACTAGCGGGGGGCTCTGCTTCCTACGAGCAGTACTTC; cdr3_aa: CASNRLAGGSASYEQYF; v_call: TRBV2; j_call: TRBJ2-7; clone_size: few; d_call: TRBD2
cdr3_nt: TGCGCCAGCAGCGCGGGACTAGCGGGGGTCTCCGGGGAGCTGTTTTTT; cdr3_aa: CASSAGLAGVSGELFF; v_call: TRBV10-1; j_call: TRBJ2-2; clone_size: NA; d_call: TRBD2
cdr3_nt: TGTGCCAGCAGCGTAGTAGGGCAGGGGGCGCGCTATGGCTACACCTTC; cdr3_aa: CASSVVGQGARYGYTF; v_call: TRBV9; j_call: TRBJ1-2; clone_size: NA; d_call: TRBD1
cdr3_nt: TGTGCCAGCAGACGCGGGGGGGGAATGAACACTGAAGCTTTCTTT; cdr3_aa: CASRRGGGMNTEAFF; v_call: TRBV2; j_call: TRBJ1-1; clone_size: NA; d_call: NA
cdr3_nt: TGTGCCAGCAGTTTAGTGGGCGGTCTGAACTCCTACGAGCAGTACTTC; cdr3_aa: CASSLVGGLNSYEQYF; v_call: TRBV6-5; j_call: TRBJ2-7; clone_size: NA; d_call: NA
cdr3_nt: TGTGCCAGCAGTGAACAGGGACGATATACGCAGTATTTT; cdr3_aa: CASSEQGRYTQYF; v_call: TRBV6-1; j_call: TRBJ2-3; clone_size: NA; d_call: NA
cdr3_nt: TGTGCCAGCAGCCCCCTCCGGGACAGACCTTTTCTCTACGAGCAGTACTTC; cdr3_aa: CASSPLRDRPFLYEQYF; v_call: TRBV28; j_call: TRBJ2-7; clone_size: NA; d_call: TRBD1
cdr3_nt: TGTGCCAGCAGCCAAGATGAGGGTGGGGAGCTGTTTTTT; cdr3_aa: CASSQDEGGELFF; v_call: TRBV4-2; j_call: TRBJ2-2; clone_size: NA; d_call: NA
cdr3_nt: TGCGCCAGCAGCTTGTCCGGGACTAGCGGGAGTCGAGAGCAGTTCTTC; cdr3_aa: CASSLSGTSGSREQFF; v_call: TRBV5-1; j_call: TRBJ2-1; clone_size: NA; d_call: TRBD2
cdr3_nt: TGTGCCAGCAGTTACGACTACACAGGGGGCGAGCAGTACTTC; cdr3_aa: CASSYDYTGGEQYF; v_call: TRBV6-5; j_call: TRBJ2-7; clone_size: NA; d_call: TRBD1
cdr3_nt: TGCAGCGTTGAAGAATCAGGAGCAGATACGCAGTATTTT; cdr3_aa: CSVEESGADTQYF; v_call: TRBV29-1; j_call: TRBJ2-3; clone_size: NA; d_call: NA
cdr3_nt: TGTGCCAGCAGCCAAGGTCGGACCGCTGGCTACACCTTC; cdr3_aa: CASSQGRTAGYTF; v_call: TRBV14; j_call: TRBJ1-2; clone_size: NA; d_call: NA
cdr3_nt: TGTGCCAGTAAGAGGGAAGGACTAGCGCCCTACAATGAGCAGTTCTTC; cdr3_aa: CASKREGLAPYNEQFF; v_call: TRBV19; j_call: TRBJ2-1; clone_size: few; d_call: TRBD2
cdr3_nt: TGTGCCAGCTCACTTCTATCAGGGGAGGCCGGGGAGCTGTTTTTT; cdr3_aa: CASSLLSGEAGELFF; v_call: TRBV18; j_call: TRBJ2-2; clone_size: NA; d_call: NA
cdr3_nt: TGTGCCAGCAGTCGGGACAGCTCTGGAAACACCATATATTTT; cdr3_aa: CASSRDSSGNTIYF; v_call: TRBV6-1; j_call: TRBJ1-3; clone_size: NA; d_call: TRBD1